Listed here are 15 T cell receptor beta chains from one sample, sequenced in a study of T cells in Graves' hyperthyroidism and ophthalmopathy. Template material for amplifying TCR beta CDR3 regions consisted of RNA transcripts. A first-round RT-PCR of the TCR CDR3 used the HTBI primer set. TCRdb reanalysed the multiplex PCR reads using MiXCR and keeps one entry per CDR3 protein. The sample holds 500,000 to 550,000 distinct CDR3 sequences, about 20% seen once. The sequencing sample was made of blood. The receptors stem from a man in his forties with Graves' ophthalmopathy.

CDR3 residues: CASSRPGQGKNEQFF. CDR3 DNA sequence: TGCGCCAGCAGCCGCCCGGGACAGGGGAAGAATGAGCAGTTCTTC. The chain couples TRBV5-1 to TRBJ2-1, with 10 bases matching TRBD1. CDR3 length: 15 residues. Trimming took 4 bases from V and 7 from J; bases not matched to a gene: 8. Germline CDR1 and CDR2: SGHRS and YFSETQ.

The chain has TRBV20-1 and TRBJ2-1; 7 bases are shared with TRBD1. Per the germline V gene, CDR1 is DFQATT and CDR2 is SNEGSKA (reference sequence). Unmatched junction bases numbered 12, after V lost 4 bases and J lost 3 bases. This CDR3 is 16 amino acids long. CDR3 in DNA: TGCAGTGCTACAGCCCAGACAGGGCAACACTACAATGAGCAGTTCTTC. Protein: CSATAQTGQHYNEQFF.

This clonotype was picked up a small number of times. The chain joins TRBV10-3 to TRBJ2-1; TRBD1 matches 7 bases. Germline V gene sequence: CDR1 ENHRY, CDR2 SYGVKD. The CDR3 is 14 residues long. The junction had 1 base not matched to a gene; V was cut back by 3 bases and J by 2 bases. CDR3 DNA: TGTGCCATCAGTGACAGGGGGACCTACAATGAGCAGTTCTTC. Translating it yields CAISDRGTYNEQFF.

The V call is TRBV7-3, the J call TRBJ2-3, with TRBD2 matching 10 bases. The V and J ends lost 5 bases and 4 bases, in that order; junction bases with no gene match: 6. There are 15 residues in the CDR3. CDR1 is SGHTA, CDR2 FQGTGA, per germline. CDR3 sequence reads: CASSPSGGGADTQYF. In nucleotides, the CDR3 is TGTGCCAGCAGCCCTAGCGGGGGAGGGGCAGATACGCAGTATTTT. Combining the CDR3 with reference TRBV7-3 and TRBJ2-3 gives the whole variable domain GAGVSQTPSNKVTEKGKYVELRCDPISGHTALYWYRQSLGQGPEFLIYFQGTGAADDSGLPNDRFFAVRPEGSVSTLKIQRTERGDSAVYLCASSPSGGGADTQYFGPGTRLTVL.

This chain links TRBV20-1 with TRBJ1-6, with 8 bases fitting TRBD1. J gave up 8 bases and V 1 base, and 4 bases lay outside the gene matches. The CDR3 is made up of 14 amino acids. Looked up from germline, CDR1 is DFQATT and CDR2 is SNEGSKA (reference sequence). CDR3 nucleotide sequence: TGCAGTGCTAGAGTAGGACAGGGATATTCACCCCTCCACTTT. This encodes CSARVGQGYSPLHF.

This clonotype has only a few counts. The chain employs TRBV28 and TRBJ2-7, with 8 bases fitting TRBD2. Germline loops: CDR1 MDHEN, CDR2 SYDVKM. The CDR3 extends over 16 amino acids. J lost 5 bases, V lost 3 bases, and 12 bases had no gene match. The CDR3 is CASSFGGSGNIHEQYF. The CDR3 nucleotides are TGTGCCAGCAGTTTCGGAGGTAGCGGGAATATCCACGAGCAGTACTTC.

The genes are TRBV20-1 and TRBJ2-2; 7 bases are a match to TRBD1. Germline V gene lookup returns CDR1 DFQATT and CDR2 SNEGSKA (reference sequence). The CDR3 extends over 13 amino acids. Losses at the gene ends were 6 bases for V and 4 bases for J; bases not matched to a gene: 5. CDR3 loop: CSARGQSTGELFF. As DNA, the CDR3 is TGCAGTGCCAGGGGACAGTCCACCGGGGAGCTGTTTTTT.

The table lists this clonotype with many counts. This rearrangement joins TRBV6-1 to TRBJ1-1; D possibly corresponds to TRBD1 (5 bases). The CDR3 spans 13 residues. Per germline, CDR1 MNHNS and CDR2 SASEGT. V gave up 3 bases and J gave up 5 bases, with 10 bases separating them. The CDR3 region is CASSEVGGTEAFF. CDR3 DNA: TGTGCCAGCAGTGAGGTTGGGGGAACTGAAGCTTTCTTT.

In its sample, this clonotype was seen many times. The rearrangement joins TRBV3-1 to TRBJ1-2; D is possibly TRBD1 (5 bases). Germline CDR1 is LGHDT and CDR2 is YNNKEL (reference sequence). This CDR3 region has 17 residues. The V and J ends lost 4 bases and 5 bases respectively, with 23 bases between them. Written as DNA, the CDR3 is TGTGCCAGCAGCCCACCTTTTGGTCGGGACGAGGAATATGGCTACACCTTC. It translates to CASSPPFGRDEEYGYTF.

This clonotype was detected many times. V and J are TRBV2 and TRBJ2-7; D tentatively reads TRBD1 or TRBD2 (5 bases each). Trimming pared 5 bases from V and 3 bases from J, leaving 11 bases between. The CDR3 is made up of 13 amino acids. In germline, CDR1 is SNHLY, CDR2 FYNNEI. CDR3 amino acids: CASSPRGHYEQYF. In nucleotides, the CDR3 is TGTGCCAGCAGTCCGAGGGGCCACTACGAGCAGTACTTC.

The chain combines TRBV7-2 with TRBJ2-1; possibly TRBD2 for D (5 bases). CDR3 size: 13 residues. The germline gives CDR1 SGHTA, CDR2 FQGNSA. Between the trimmed V and J ends, which lost 2 bases and 7 bases, there was a span of 9 bases. The CDR3 region is CASSLIARNEQFF. In DNA, the CDR3 is TGTGCCAGCAGCTTAATAGCGAGAAATGAGCAGTTCTTC.

This clonotype was detected a few times. The CDR3 region is CASSLWDLQETQYF. Written as DNA, the CDR3 is TGTGCCAGCAGCTTGTGGGACTTGCAAGAGACCCAGTACTTC. This chain links TRBV5-6 with TRBJ2-5, with D possibly TRBD2 on 6 matching bases. The CDR3 runs 14 residues. CDR1 is SGHDT, CDR2 YYEEEE, per germline. V gave up 1 base and J gave up 2 bases, with 9 bases separating them. The whole variable domain, filled in from reference TRBV5-6 and TRBJ2-5, reads DAGVTQSPTHLIKTRGQQVTLRCSPKSGHDTVSWYQQALGQGPQFIFQYYEEEERQRGNFPDRFSGHQFPNYSSELNVNALLLGDSALYLCASSLWDLQETQYFGPGTRLLVL.

This clonotype was observed a handful of times. This rearrangement joins TRBV11-3 to TRBJ2-1; 8 positions agree with TRBD2. The CDR3 length is 20 residues. J was trimmed by 0 bases and V by 5 bases; bases with no gene match: 18. Germline lookup yields CDR1 SGHNT and CDR2 YENEEA. The CDR3 spells CASSHPRASGPKSSYNEQFF. In DNA, the CDR3 is TGTGCCAGCAGCCATCCTAGGGCTAGCGGGCCTAAAAGCTCCTACAATGAGCAGTTCTTC.

This clonotype was found many times. The V and J genes are TRBV7-2 and TRBJ2-1, with D possibly matching TRBD2 (7 bases). V lost 5 bases, J lost 3 bases, and 17 bases lay in between. The CDR3 runs to 16 residues. CDR1 SGHTA and CDR2 FQGNSA come from the germline V gene. CDR3: CASSREGGGSYNEQFF. For the CDR3, the DNA is TGTGCCAGCAGCCGAGAGGGGGGAGGGAGCTACAATGAGCAGTTCTTC.

The rearrangement links TRBV4-3 to TRBJ2-1, with D tentatively TRBD1 (7 bases). The CDR3 is 16 amino acids. The V gene's germline CDR1 is LGHNA and CDR2 YSLEER. The V end lost 4 bases, the J end lost 5 bases, and 18 bases lay between the germline ends. This chain's CDR3 is CASSPQGGVWDNEQFF. For the CDR3, the DNA is TGCGCCAGCAGCCCTCAGGGGGGAGTGTGGGACAATGAGCAGTTCTTC.